This T cell receptor beta chain stems from a study of T cells in narcolepsy. Study-wide results and limits: HCRT-specific and TRIB2-specific autoreactive clonotypes appeared among same-patient CSF and blood CD4+ clonotypes.

V gave up 5 bases and J gave up 4 bases; unmatched junction bases: 6. The CDR3 has 15 amino acids. Germline loops: CDR1 SGHVS, CDR2 FQNEAQ. This clone is a singleton in its sample. Its target is unknown. The table came from immunoSEQ multiplex PCR; TCRdb's copy has only in-frame clones and leaves some out. This repertoire shows under 35,000 clones, 80% found once; its top ten account for 1% to 1.2%. Sequencing used memory (CD45RA-) CD4+ T cells from blood. V and J are TRBV7-8 and TRBJ1-1, with 11 bases matching TRBD1. The clonotype comes from a human donor in good health. This CDR3 is CASSIGQGAVTEAFF. CDR3 bases: TGTGCCAGCAGCATCGGACAGGGGGCTGTCACTGAAGCTTTCTTT.